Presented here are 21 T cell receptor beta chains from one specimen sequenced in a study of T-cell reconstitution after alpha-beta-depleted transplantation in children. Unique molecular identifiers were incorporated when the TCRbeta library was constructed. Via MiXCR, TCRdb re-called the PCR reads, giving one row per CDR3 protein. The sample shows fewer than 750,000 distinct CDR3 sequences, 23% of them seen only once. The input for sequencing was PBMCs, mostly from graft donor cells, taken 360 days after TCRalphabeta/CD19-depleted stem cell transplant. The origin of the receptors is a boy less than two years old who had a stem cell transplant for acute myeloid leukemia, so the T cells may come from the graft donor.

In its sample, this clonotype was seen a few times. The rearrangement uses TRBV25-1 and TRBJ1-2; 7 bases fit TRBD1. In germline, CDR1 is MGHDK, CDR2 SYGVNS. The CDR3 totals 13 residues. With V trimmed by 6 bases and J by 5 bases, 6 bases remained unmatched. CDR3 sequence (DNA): TGTGCCAGCAGCGCGGGACAGCTTTATGGCTACACCTTC. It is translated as CASSAGQLYGYTF.

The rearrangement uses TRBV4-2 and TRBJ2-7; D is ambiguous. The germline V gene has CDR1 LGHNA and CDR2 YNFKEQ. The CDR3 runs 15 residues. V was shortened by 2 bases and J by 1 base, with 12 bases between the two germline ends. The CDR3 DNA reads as TGTGCCAGCAGCCAACGCCCTGGCATTTCCTACGAGCAGTACGTC. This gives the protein CASSQRPGISYEQYV.

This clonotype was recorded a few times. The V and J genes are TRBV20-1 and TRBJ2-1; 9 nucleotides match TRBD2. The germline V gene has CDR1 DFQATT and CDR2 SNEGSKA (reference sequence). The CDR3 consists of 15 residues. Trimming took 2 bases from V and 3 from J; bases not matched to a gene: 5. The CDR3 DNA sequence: TGCAGTGCTAGACCTCGACTAGCGGTCTACAATGAGCAGTTCTTC. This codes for CSARPRLAVYNEQFF.

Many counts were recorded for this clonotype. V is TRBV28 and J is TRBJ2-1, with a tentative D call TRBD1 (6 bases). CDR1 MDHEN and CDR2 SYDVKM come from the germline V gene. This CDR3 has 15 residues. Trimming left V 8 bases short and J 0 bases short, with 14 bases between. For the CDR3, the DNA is TGTGCCAGCGGCAGAGGGGGTAACTCCTACAATGAGCAGTTCTTC. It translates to CASGRGGNSYNEQFF.

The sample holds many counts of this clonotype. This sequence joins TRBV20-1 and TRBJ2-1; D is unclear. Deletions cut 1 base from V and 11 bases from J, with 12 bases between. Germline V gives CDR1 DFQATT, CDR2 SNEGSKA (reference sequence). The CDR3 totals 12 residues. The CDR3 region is CSARAPTLKQFF. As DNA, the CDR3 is TGCAGTGCTAGAGCTCCGACACTTAAGCAGTTCTTC.

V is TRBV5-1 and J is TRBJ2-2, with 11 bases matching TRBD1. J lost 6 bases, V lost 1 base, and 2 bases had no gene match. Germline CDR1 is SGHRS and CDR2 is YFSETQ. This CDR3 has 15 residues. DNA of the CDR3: TGCGCCAGCAGCTTGCCGGGACAGGGGGCCGGGGAGCTGTTTTTT. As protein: CASSLPGQGAGELFF.

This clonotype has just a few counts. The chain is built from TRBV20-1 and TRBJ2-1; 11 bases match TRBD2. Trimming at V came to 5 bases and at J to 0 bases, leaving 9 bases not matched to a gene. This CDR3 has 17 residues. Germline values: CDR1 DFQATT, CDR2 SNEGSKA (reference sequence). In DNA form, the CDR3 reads TGCAGTGCTCGAGGACTAGCGGGTCCGAGCTCCTACAATGAGCAGTTCTTC. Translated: CSARGLAGPSSYNEQFF.

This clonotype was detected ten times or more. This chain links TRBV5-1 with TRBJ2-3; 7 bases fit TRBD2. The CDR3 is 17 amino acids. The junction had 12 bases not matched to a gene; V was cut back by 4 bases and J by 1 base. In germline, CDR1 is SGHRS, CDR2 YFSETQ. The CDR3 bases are TGCGCCAGCAGCCGGTTGCTCGCGGGAGACCGCACAGATACGCAGTATTTT. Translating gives CASSRLLAGDRTDTQYF.

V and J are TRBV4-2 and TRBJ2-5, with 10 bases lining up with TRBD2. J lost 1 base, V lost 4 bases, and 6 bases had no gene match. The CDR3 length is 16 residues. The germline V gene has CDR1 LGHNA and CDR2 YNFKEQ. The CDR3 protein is CASSLVAGGLQETQYF. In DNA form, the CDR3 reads TGTGCCAGCAGCCTAGTAGCGGGGGGCCTCCAAGAGACCCAGTACTTC.

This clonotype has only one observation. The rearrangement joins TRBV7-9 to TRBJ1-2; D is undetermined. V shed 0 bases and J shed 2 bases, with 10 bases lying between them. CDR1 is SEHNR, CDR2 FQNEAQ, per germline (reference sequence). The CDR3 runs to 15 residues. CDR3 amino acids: CASSLAGAGNYGYTF. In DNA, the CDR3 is TGTGCCAGCAGCTTAGCGGGAGCAGGAAACTATGGCTACACCTTC.

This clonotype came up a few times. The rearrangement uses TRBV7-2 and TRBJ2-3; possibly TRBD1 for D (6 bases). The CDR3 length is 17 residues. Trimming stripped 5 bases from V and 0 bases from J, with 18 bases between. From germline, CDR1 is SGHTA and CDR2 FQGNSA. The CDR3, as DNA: TGTGCCAGCAGCCCGAGAAGGACAGTCTCTAGCACAGATACGCAGTATTTT. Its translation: CASSPRRTVSSTDTQYF.

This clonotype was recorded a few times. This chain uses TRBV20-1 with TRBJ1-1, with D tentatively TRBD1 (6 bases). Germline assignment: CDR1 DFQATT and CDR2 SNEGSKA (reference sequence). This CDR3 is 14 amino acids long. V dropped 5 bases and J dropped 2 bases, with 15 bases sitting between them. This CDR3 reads CSAQRGVFNTEAFF. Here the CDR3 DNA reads TGCAGTGCTCAGAGGGGGGTATTCAACACTGAAGCTTTCTTT.

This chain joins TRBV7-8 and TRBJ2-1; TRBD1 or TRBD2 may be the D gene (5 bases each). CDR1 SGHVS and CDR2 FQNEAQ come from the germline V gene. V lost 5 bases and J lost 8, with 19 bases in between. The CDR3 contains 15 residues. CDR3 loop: CASSGRDAPSDEQFF. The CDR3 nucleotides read TGTGCCAGCAGCGGACGGGACGCCCCGAGCGATGAGCAGTTCTTC.

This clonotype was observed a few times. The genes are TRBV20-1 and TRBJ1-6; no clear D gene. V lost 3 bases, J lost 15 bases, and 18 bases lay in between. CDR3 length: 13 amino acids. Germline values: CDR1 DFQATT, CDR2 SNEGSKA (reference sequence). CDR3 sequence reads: CSASPLVGAYLHF. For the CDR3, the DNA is TGCAGTGCTAGTCCCCTTGTGGGTGCCTACCTCCACTTT.

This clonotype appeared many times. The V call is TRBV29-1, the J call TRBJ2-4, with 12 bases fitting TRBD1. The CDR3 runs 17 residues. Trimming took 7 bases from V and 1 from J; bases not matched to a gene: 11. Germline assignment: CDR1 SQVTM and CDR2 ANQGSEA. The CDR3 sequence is CSATGQGAILAKNIQYF. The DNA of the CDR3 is TGCAGCGCGACGGGACAGGGGGCCATCTTGGCCAAAAACATTCAGTACTTC.

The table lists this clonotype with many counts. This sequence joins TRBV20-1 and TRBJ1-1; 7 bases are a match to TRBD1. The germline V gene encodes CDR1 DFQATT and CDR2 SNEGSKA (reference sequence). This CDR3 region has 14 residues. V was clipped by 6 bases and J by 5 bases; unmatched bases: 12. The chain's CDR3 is CSAISGRGWTEAFF. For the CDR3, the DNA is TGCAGTGCAATCTCCGGCAGGGGGTGGACTGAAGCTTTCTTT.

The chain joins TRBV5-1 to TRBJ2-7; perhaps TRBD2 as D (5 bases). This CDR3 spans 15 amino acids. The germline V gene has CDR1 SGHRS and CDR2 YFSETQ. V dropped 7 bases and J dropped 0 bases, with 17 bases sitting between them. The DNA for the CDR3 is TGCGCCAGCGAAACCCCGGGATCGAGCTCCTACGAGCAGTACGTC. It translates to CASETPGSSSYEQYV.

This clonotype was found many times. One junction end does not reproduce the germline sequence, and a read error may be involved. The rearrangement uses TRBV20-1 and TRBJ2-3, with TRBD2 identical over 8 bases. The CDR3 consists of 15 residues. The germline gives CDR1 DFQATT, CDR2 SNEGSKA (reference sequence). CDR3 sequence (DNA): TGCAGTGCGAGAGGGGGGACTAGTATCGCAGATACGCAGTATTTT. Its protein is CSARGGTSIADTQYF.

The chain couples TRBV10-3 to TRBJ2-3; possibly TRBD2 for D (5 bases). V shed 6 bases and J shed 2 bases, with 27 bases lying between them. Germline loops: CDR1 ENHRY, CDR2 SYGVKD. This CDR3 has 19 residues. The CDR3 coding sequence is TGTGCCATCAGCATGGGTGGGCGAATTCGGAGCGGCTCCACAGATACGCAGTATTTT. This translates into CAISMGGRIRSGSTDTQYF.

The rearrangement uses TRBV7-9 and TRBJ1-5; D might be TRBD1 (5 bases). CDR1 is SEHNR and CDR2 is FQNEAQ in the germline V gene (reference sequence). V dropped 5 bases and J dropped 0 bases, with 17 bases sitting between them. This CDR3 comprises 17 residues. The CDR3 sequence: CASSTETGPNSNQPQHF. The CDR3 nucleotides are TGTGCCAGCAGCACAGAAACAGGCCCCAATAGCAATCAGCCCCAGCATTTT.

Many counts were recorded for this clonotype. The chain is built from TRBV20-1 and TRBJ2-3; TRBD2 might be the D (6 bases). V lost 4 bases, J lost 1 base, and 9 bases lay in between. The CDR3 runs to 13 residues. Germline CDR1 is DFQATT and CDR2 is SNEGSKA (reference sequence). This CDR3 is CSAKIAGTDTQYF. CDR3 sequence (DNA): TGCAGTGCTAAAATAGCGGGCACAGATACGCAGTATTTT.